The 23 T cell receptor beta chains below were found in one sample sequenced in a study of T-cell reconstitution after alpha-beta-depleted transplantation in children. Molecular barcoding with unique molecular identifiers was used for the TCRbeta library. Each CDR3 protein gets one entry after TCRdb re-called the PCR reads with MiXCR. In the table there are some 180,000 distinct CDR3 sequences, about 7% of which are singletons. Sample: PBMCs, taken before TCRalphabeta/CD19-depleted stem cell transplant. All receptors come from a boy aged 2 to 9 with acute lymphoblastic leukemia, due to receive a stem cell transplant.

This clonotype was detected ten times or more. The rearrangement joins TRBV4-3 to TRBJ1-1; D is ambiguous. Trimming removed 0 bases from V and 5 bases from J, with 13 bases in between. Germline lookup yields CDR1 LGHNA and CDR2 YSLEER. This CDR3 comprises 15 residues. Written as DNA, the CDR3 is TGCGCCAGCAGCCAAGAGGTCCCCGGTCGGACTGAAGCTTTCTTT. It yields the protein CASSQEVPGRTEAFF.

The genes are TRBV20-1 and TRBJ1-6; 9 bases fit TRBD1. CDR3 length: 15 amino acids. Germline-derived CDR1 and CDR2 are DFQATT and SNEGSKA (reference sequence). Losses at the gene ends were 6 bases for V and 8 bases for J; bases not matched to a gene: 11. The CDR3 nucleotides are TGCAGTGCAAAAAACAGGGGGCGGACTTATTCACCCCTCCACTTT. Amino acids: CSAKNRGRTYSPLHF.

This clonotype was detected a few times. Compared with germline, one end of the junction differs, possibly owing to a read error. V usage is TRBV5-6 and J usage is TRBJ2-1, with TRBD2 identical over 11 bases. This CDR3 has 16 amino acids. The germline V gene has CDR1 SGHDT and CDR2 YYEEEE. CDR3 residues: CASTLPGLAAMNEQFF. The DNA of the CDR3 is TGTGCCAGCACCTTGCCGGGACTAGCGGCGATGAATGAGCAGTTCTTC.

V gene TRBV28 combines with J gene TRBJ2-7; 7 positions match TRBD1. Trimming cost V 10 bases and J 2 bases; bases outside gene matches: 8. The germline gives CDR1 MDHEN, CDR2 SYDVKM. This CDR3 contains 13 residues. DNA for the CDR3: TGTGCCATCCCCGGGACAGCCCCCTACGAGCAGTACTTC. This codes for CAIPGTAPYEQYF.

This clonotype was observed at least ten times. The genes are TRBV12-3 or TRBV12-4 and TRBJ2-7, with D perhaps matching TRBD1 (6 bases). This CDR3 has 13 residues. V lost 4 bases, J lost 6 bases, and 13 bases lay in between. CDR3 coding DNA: TGTGCCAGCAGTTGGGGGCAGGTGATCGAGCAGTACTTC. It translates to CASSWGQVIEQYF.

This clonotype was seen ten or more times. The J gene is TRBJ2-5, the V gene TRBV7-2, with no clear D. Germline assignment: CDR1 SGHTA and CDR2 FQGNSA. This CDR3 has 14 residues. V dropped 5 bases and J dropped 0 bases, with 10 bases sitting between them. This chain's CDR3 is CASSREEYQETQYF. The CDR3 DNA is TGTGCCAGCAGCCGAGAGGAGTACCAAGAGACCCAGTACTTC.

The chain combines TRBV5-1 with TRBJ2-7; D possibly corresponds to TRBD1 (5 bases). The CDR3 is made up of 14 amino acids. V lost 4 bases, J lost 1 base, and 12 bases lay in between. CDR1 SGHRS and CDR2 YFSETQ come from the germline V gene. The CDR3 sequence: CASSNNRLSYEQYF. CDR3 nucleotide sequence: TGCGCCAGCAGCAACAACAGGTTATCCTACGAGCAGTACTTC.

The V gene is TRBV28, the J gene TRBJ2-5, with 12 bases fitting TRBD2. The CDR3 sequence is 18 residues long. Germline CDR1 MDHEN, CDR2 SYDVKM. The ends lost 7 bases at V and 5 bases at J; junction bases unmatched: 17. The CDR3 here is CASTLLAGGSGVRETQYF. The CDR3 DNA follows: TGTGCCAGCACCCTACTAGCGGGAGGTTCCGGAGTTCGGGAGACCCAGTACTTC.

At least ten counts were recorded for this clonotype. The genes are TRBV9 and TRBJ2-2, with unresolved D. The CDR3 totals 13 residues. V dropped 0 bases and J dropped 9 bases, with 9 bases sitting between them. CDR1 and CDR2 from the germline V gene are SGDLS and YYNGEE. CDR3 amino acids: CASSVEGRRELFF. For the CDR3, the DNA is TGTGCCAGCAGCGTAGAGGGCAGGAGGGAGCTGTTTTTT. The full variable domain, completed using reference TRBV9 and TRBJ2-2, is DSGVTQTPKHLITATGQRVTLRCSPRSGDLSVYWYQQSLDQGLQFLIQYYNGEERAKGNILERFSAQQFPDLHSELNLSSLELGDSALYFCASSVEGRRELFFGEGSRLTVL.

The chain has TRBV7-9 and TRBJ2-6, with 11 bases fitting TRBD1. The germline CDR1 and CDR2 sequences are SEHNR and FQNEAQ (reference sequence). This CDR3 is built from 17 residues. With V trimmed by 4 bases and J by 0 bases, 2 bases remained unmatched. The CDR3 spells CASSSGTGGSGANVLTF. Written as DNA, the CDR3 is TGTGCCAGCAGCTCCGGGACAGGGGGCTCTGGGGCCAACGTCCTGACTTTC.

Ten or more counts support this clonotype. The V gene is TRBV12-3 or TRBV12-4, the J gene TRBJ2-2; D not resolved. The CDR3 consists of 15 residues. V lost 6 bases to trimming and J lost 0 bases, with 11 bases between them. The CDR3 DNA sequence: TGTGCCAGCAGATTTGGACCGACGAACACCGGGGAGCTGTTTTTT. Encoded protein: CASRFGPTNTGELFF.

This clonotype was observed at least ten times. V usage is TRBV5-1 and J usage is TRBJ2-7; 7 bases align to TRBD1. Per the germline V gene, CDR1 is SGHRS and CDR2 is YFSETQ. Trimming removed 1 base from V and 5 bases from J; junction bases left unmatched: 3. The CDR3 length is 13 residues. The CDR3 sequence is CASSLRQGHEQYF. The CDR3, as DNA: TGCGCCAGCAGCTTGCGACAGGGCCACGAGCAGTACTTC. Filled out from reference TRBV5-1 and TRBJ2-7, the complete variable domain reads KAGVTQTPRYLIKTRGQQVTLSCSPISGHRSVSWYQQTPGQGLQFLFEYFSETQRNKGNFPGRFSGRQFSNSRSEMNVSTLELGDSALYLCASSLRQGHEQYFGPGTRLTVT.

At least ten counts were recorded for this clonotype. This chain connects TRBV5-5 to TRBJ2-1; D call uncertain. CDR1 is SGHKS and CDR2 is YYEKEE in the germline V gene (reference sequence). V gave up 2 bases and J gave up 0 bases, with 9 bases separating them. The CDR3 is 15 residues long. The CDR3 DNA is TGTGCCAGCAGCTTCTCCCTTCGCTCCTACAATGAGCAGTTCTTC. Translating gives CASSFSLRSYNEQFF.

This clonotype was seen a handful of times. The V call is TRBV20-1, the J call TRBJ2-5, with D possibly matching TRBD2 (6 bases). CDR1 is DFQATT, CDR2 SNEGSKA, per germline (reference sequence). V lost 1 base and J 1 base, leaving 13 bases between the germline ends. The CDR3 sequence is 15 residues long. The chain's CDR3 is CSARVWDSPQETQYF. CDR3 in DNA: TGCAGTGCTAGAGTTTGGGACTCCCCCCAAGAGACCCAGTACTTC.

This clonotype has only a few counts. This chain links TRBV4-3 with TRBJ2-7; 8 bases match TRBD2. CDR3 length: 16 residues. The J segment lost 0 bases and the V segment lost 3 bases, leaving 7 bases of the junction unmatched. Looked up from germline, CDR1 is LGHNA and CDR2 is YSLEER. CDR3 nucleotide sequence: TGCGCCAGCAGCCAGCCTAGCGGGTCCTGCTCCTACGAGCAGTACTTC. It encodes CASSQPSGSCSYEQYF.

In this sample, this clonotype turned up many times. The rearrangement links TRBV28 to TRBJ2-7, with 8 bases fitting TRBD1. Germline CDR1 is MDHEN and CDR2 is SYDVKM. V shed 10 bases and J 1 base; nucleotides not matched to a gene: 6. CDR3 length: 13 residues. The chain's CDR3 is CATDTGGSYEQYF. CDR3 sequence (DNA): TGTGCCACCGACACAGGGGGATCCTACGAGCAGTACTTC.

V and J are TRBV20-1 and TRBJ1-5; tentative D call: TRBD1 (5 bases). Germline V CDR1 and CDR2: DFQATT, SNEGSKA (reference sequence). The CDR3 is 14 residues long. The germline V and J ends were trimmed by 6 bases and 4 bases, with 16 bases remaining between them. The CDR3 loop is CSAPHMGGNQPQHF. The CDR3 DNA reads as TGCAGTGCCCCCCACATGGGGGGGAATCAGCCCCAGCATTTT.

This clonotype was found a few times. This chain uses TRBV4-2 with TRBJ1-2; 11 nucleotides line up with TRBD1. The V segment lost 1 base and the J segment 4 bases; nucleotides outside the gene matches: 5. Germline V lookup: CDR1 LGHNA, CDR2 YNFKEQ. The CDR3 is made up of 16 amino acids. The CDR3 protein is CASSQGGTGGIYGYTF. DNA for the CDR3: TGTGCCAGCAGCCAAGGTGGGACAGGGGGAATCTATGGCTACACCTTC.

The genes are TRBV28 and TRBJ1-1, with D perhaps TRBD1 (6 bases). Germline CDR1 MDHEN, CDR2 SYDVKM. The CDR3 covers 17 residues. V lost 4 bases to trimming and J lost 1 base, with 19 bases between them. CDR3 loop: CASSSYPGDRENTEAFF. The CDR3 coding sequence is TGTGCCAGCAGTTCATACCCAGGGGACCGGGAGAACACTGAAGCTTTCTTT.

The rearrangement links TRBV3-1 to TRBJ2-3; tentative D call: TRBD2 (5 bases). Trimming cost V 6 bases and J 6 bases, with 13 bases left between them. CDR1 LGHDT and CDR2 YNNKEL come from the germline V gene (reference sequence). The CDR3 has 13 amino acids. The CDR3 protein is CASSLLGEDTQYF. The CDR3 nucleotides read TGTGCCAGCAGTCTACTAGGAGAGGATACGCAGTATTTT.

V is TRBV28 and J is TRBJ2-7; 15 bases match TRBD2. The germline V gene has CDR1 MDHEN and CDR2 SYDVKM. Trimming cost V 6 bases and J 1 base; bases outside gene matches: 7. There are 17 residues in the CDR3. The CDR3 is CASRPSGTSGRSYEQYF. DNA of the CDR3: TGTGCCAGCAGGCCCTCCGGGACTAGCGGGAGGTCCTACGAGCAGTACTTC.

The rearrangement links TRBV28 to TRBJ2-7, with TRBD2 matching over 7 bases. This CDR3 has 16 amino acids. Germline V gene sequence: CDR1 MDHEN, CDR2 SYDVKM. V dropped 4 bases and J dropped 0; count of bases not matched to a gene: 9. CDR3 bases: TGTGCCAGCAGTTCGAATCTAGCGGTCCACTCCTACGAGCAGTACTTC. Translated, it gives CASSSNLAVHSYEQYF.

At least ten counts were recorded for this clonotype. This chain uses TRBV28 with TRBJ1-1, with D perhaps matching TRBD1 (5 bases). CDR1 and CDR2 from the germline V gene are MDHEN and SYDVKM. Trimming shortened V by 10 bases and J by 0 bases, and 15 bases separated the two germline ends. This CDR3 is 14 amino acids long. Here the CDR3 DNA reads TGTGCCATCAGCCGGCCGGGGGTGAACACTGAAGCTTTCTTT. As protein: CAISRPGVNTEAFF.